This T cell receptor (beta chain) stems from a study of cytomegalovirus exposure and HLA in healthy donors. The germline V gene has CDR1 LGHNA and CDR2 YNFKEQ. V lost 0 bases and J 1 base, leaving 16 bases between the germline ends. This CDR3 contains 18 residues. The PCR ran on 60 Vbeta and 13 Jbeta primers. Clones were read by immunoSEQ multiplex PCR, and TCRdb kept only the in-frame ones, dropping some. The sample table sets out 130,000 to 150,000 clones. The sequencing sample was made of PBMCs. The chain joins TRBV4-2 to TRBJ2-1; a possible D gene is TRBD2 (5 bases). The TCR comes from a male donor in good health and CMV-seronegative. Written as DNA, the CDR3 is TGTGCCAGCAGCCAAGATAGCCTAGCTATGATTTCCTACAATGAGCAGTTCTTC. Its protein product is CASSQDSLAMISYNEQFF.